These T cell receptor beta chains were read from a single sample in a study of cytomegalovirus exposure and HLA in healthy donors. TCRdb's table, derived via immunoSEQ multiplex PCR, lists solely in-frame clones and lacks some. The sample has some 99,000 clones, around 77% seen once. Input material: PBMCs. These receptors originate from a female donor in good health and CMV-seronegative. CDR3s include the opening cysteine and the closing phenylalanine or tryptophan. Each record gives: V gene, D gene, clone size, J gene, CDR3 length, CDR3 DNA, CDR3 protein. A D gene is named only where the DNA matches it firmly. Some rows mark clone size as missing; the rest say once, few, many or name a class of expanded clone.

TRBV15	.	.	TRBJ2-5	17	TGTGCCACCAGCAGCGGTACCACAGGGTACCGACAAGAGACCCAGTACTTC	CATSSGTTGYRQETQYF
TRBV19	TRBD2	few	TRBJ2-1	15	TGTGCCAGTAGTACCGGACTAGCGGGAACGGGGGAGCAGTTCTTC	CASSTGLAGTGEQFF
TRBV5-1	TRBD1	.	TRBJ1-1	16	TGCGCCAGCAGCATCCGGACAGGGGGCCAAGGCACTGAAGCTTTCTTT	CASSIRTGGQGTEAFF
TRBV11-3	TRBD1	few	TRBJ2-7	15	TGTGCCAGCAGCGAGGGGGCCGCCAAGAAGCAGGAGCAGTACTTC	CASSEGAAKKQEQYF
TRBV20-1	.	.	TRBJ1-2	11	TGCAGTGCTGATGACAGCTATGGCTACACCTTC	CSADDSYGYTF
TRBV28	TRBD2	.	TRBJ2-4	18	TGTGCCAGCAGTGCCCTACTGGCGGGAGCTTTAGCCAAAAACATTCAGTACTTC	CASSALLAGALAKNIQYF
TRBV14	TRBD1	few	TRBJ1-2	15	TGTGCCAGCAGCCATACCGGGACAGGGAGGATAGGCTACACCTTC	CASSHTGTGRIGYTF
TRBV7-2	TRBD1	.	TRBJ1-1	17	TGTGCCAGCAGCTTAGCAGGTCCTTCTTCAGGGGGAACTGAAGCTTTCTTT	CASSLAGPSSGGTEAFF
TRBV14	TRBD2	.	TRBJ2-7	14	TGTGCCAGCAGCCAAGATAGCGGGAGGTACGAGCAGTACTTC	CASSQDSGRYEQYF
TRBV18	.	few	TRBJ1-4	16	TGTGCCAGCTCACCATGGGCACCTGCAACTAATGAAAAACTGTTTTTT	CASSPWAPATNEKLFF
TRBV4-1	TRBD2	once	TRBJ2-3	15	TGCGCCAGCAGCCAAGAAGCTAGCGGGGGGTATACGCAGTATTTT	CASSQEASGGYTQYF
TRBV7-9	.	.	TRBJ1-2	14	TGTGCCAGCAGCTCCATTTACGGTATCAATGGCTACACCTTC	CASSSIYGINGYTF
TRBV6-5	TRBD1	.	TRBJ2-7	12	TGTGCCAGCACAGGGGGTTCCTACGAGCAGTACTTC	CASTGGSYEQYF
TRBV27	TRBD2	once	TRBJ2-7	17	TGTGCCAGCAGTCGAAGGACTAGCGGGGCTTGGGCCTACGAGCAGTACTTC	CASSRRTSGAWAYEQYF
TRBV28	TRBD1	.	TRBJ1-1	15	TGTGCCAGCAGTTTATGGGCCAGGGGGAGCACTGAAGCTTTCTTT	CASSLWARGSTEAFF
TRBV18	.	.	TRBJ1-1	12	TGTGCCAGCTCAGAGCAGGACACTGAAGCTTTCTTT	CASSEQDTEAFF
TRBV7-2	TRBD2	.	TRBJ2-3	16	TGTGCCAGCAGCTTAGGACTAGCGGGGGGTACAGATACGCAGTATTTT	CASSLGLAGGTDTQYF
TRBV28	.	.	TRBJ1-2	14	TGTGCCAGCAGTTTAGGCCCCGAGGACTATGGCTACACCTTC	CASSLGPEDYGYTF
TRBV7-8	TRBD1	.	TRBJ1-5	15	TGTGCCAGCAGCTTACGGGACAGCGTAAATCAGCCCCAGCATTTT	CASSLRDSVNQPQHF
TRBV9	TRBD1	.	TRBJ2-7	14	TGTGCCAGCAGTCGGGACAGGGACTCCTACGAGCAGTACTTC	CASSRDRDSYEQYF
TRBV6-6	TRBD2	.	TRBJ2-2	16	TGTGCCAGCAGTTATATGACTAGCGGGAGGGTCGGGGAGCTGTTTTTT	CASSYMTSGRVGELFF
TRBV27	TRBD1	once	TRBJ1-5	16	TGTGCCAGCAGTTCCCGAGGGGACAGGGGGCGTCAGCCCCAGCATTTT	CASSSRGDRGRQPQHF
TRBV6-6	.	once	TRBJ2-2	15	TGTGCCAGCAGGCCCGCCGGGAAAAACACCGGGGAGCTGTTTTTT	CASRPAGKNTGELFF
TRBV10-1	.	.	TRBJ2-7	15	TGCGCCAGCAGTGAGTCCGGGGTTCCTCTCTACGAGCAGTACTTC	CASSESGVPLYEQYF
TRBV5-1	TRBD1	.	TRBJ1-1	13	TGCGCCAGCAGCCTCCGGGACAGGACTGAAGCTTTCTTT	CASSLRDRTEAFF
TRBV5-1	.	.	TRBJ2-7	15	TGCGCCAGCAGCCCCCGCCGGGGGGCCGCCTACGAGCAGTACTTC	CASSPRRGAAYEQYF
TRBV4-1	TRBD2	.	TRBJ2-1	18	TGCGCCAGCAGCCAAGATTTTTTACGCGGGGGGACCTACAATGAGCAGTTCTTC	CASSQDFLRGGTYNEQFF
TRBV19	.	.	TRBJ1-4	14	TGTGCCAGTAGTATAACACCAGGGCGACAAAAACTGTTTTTT	CASSITPGRQKLFF
TRBV19	.	few	TRBJ2-3	14	TGTGCCAGTAGTATATACTCCCGGGGGGATACGCAGTATTTT	CASSIYSRGDTQYF
TRBV7-2	TRBD2	.	TRBJ2-7	15	TGTGCCAGCAGCCTCGGACTAGCGGAAAACTACGAGCAGTACTTC	CASSLGLAENYEQYF
TRBV14	TRBD2	.	TRBJ2-5	17	TGTGCCAGCAGCCATCTTCCGGGACTAGAAGGCGAAGAGACCCAGTACTTC	CASSHLPGLEGEETQYF
TRBV30	TRBD2	.	TRBJ2-1	12	TGTGCCTGGAGTGTGGGAGGGGTTGAGCAGTTCTTC	CAWSVGGVEQFF
TRBV7-9	TRBD1	few	TRBJ1-2	14	TGTGCCAGCGACAGGGAGACCTCTAACTATGGCTACACCTTC	CASDRETSNYGYTF
TRBV27	.	.	TRBJ1-1	13	TGTGCCAGCAGTTTATCGAGGGTATCTGAAGCTTTCTTT	CASSLSRVSEAFF
TRBV27	.	.	TRBJ1-5	17	TGTGCCAGCAGTTTATTCTATCCAGGTTCTAGCAATCAGCCCCAGCATTTT	CASSLFYPGSSNQPQHF
TRBV6-5	.	.	TRBJ1-5	14	TGTGCCAGCAGTTACGACAGGAAAAATCAGCCCCAGCACTTT	CASSYDRKNQPQHF
TRBV7-2	.	.	TRBJ2-3	16	TGTGCCAGCAGCTTTTCAGGGCAAATTAATGCAGATACGCAGTATTTT	CASSFSGQINADTQYF
TRBV4-3	TRBD2	.	TRBJ2-7	15	TGCGCCAGCAGCCAAGAACCGGGACTAGCGTACGAGCAGTACTTC	CASSQEPGLAYEQYF
TRBV19	.	.	TRBJ1-2	15	TGTGCCAGTAGGGAACGAGGGCAGCTTAACTATGGCTACACCTTC	CASRERGQLNYGYTF
TRBV6-5	.	.	TRBJ1-2	13	TGTGCCAGCAGTGACCGGGGTTTCTATGGCTACACCTTC	CASSDRGFYGYTF